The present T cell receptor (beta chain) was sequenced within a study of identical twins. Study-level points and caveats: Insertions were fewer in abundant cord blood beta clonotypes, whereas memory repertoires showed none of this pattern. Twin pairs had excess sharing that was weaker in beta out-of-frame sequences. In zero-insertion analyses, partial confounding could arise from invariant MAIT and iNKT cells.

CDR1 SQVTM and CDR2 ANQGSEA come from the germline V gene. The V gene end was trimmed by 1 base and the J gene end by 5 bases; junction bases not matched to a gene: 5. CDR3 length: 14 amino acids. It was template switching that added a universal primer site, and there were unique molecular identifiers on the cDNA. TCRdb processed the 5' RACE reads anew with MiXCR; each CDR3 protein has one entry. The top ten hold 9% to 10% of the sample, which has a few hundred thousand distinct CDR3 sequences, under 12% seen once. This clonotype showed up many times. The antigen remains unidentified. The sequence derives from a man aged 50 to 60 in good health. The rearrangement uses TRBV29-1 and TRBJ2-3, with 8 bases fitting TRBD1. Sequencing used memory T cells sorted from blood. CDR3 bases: TGCAGCGTTGAAGCGACAGGGGTTGGAGATACGCAGTATTTT. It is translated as CSVEATGVGDTQYF.